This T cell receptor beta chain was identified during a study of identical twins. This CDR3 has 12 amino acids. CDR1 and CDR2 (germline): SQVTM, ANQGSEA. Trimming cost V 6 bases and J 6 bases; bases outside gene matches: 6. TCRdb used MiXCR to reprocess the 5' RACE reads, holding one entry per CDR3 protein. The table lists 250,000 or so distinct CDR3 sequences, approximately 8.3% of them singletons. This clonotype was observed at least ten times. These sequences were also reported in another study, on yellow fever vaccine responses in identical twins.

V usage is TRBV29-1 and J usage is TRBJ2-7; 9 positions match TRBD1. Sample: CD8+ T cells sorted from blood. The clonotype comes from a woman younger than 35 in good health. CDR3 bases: TGCAGCGTCGACGGACAGGGGAGCGAGCAGTACTTC. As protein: CSVDGQGSEQYF.